Only one count was recorded for the clone carrying this T cell receptor beta chain. Sequenced by immunoSEQ multiplex PCR; TCRdb stores in-frame clones only, minus some. The table has 140,000 or so clones, 80% seen once. The sample comes from a study of blood T cell repertoires in COVID-19. The sample was peripheral blood. The clonotype originates from a woman aged 45-65 years with acute or convalescent COVID-19.

CDR3 nucleotide sequence: TGCGCCAGCAGCTTCCGGGACAGGGTTATGTCACCCCTCCACTTT. This gives the protein CASSFRDRVMSPLHF. The chain carries TRBV5-1 and TRBJ1-6; 9 positions agree with TRBD1. CDR3 length equals 15 residues. CDR1 is SGHRS, CDR2 YFSETQ, per germline. The V segment lost 2 bases and the J segment 10 bases; nucleotides outside the gene matches: 7.